The source of this T cell receptor (beta chain) is a study of blood T cell repertoires in COVID-19. Overall study context: Acute and convalescent COVID-19 samples came from the United States, Italy and Spain. The cDNA or gDNA used as material had been derived from T cells, B-cell-depleted T cells, or PBMCs.

The repertoire was sequenced with immunoSEQ multiplex PCR; TCRdb's copy has only in-frame clones and lacks some. The table includes tens of thousands of clones, about 89% detected once. Germline V CDR1 and CDR2: SEHNR, FQNEAQ (reference sequence). V gave up 5 bases and J gave up 4 bases, with 17 bases separating them. CDR3 size: 16 residues. A single count supports this clone. The clonotype comes from a man between 60 and 75 years old with COVID-19, enrolled during active disease. This chain uses TRBV7-9 with TRBJ1-4; D perhaps matches TRBD1 (5 bases). The specimen was peripheral blood. CDR3 residues: CASSLYPGGFNEKLFF. Here the CDR3 DNA reads TGTGCCAGCAGCCTTTACCCGGGGGGATTTAATGAAAAACTGTTTTTT.